These T cell receptor beta chains were read from a single sample in a study of blood T cells in healthy people across ages. TCRdb re-derived calls from the 5' RACE reads in MiXCR, one entry per CDR3 protein. The sample carries hundreds of thousands of distinct CDR3 sequences, roughly 50% recorded once. Specimen: blood. These receptors were taken from a woman aged 60-70 years in good health. Each CDR3 is given with its conserved first and last residue. Each record gives: D gene, J gene, V gene, clone size, CDR3 protein, CDR3 DNA. A D gene is named only where the DNA matches it firmly. The size of a clone is reported for some rows only, either as once, few or many, or as a class for expanded clones.

.	TRBJ1-2	TRBV30	.	CAANRLYGYTF	TGTGCTGCAAACAGGTTATATGGCTACACCTTC
.	TRBJ2-1	TRBV6-6	.	CASSPDLTVLSQFF	TGTGCCAGCAGTCCGGACCTTACAGTTCTTTCGCAGTTCTTC
.	TRBJ1-2	TRBV7-2	.	CASSPWTVSYYGYTF	TGTGCCAGCAGCCCTTGGACGGTATCCTACTATGGCTACACCTTC
TRBD2	TRBJ2-3	TRBV13	few	CASSLKGLAGHTQYF	TGTGCCAGCAGCCTGAAAGGGCTAGCGGGACATACGCAGTATTTT
.	TRBJ1-2	TRBV4-1	.	CASSQGRASNYGYTF	TGCGCCAGCAGCCAAGGGAGGGCCTCTAACTATGGCTACACCTTC
TRBD2	TRBJ2-1	TRBV13	few	CASSLASGYSYNEQFF	TGTGCCAGCAGCTTAGCTAGCGGGTACTCCTACAATGAGCAGTTCTTC
TRBD2	TRBJ2-7	TRBV20-1	.	CSALGRGEREQYF	TGCAGTGCCCTCGGGAGGGGGGAGCGCGAGCAGTACTTC
TRBD1	TRBJ1-2	TRBV7-2	few	CASSPSTGERNGYTF	TGTGCCAGCAGCCCGTCGACAGGGGAAAGAAACGGCTACACCTTC
.	TRBJ2-7	TRBV29-1	.	CSVAGLGREQYF	TGCAGCGTTGCGGGACTGGGGAGGGAGCAGTACTTC
.	TRBJ2-7	TRBV29-1	few	CSVGRSYEQYF	TGCAGCGTTGGAAGGTCCTACGAGCAGTACTTC
TRBD2	TRBJ2-3	TRBV7-3	.	CASSLGGREGTQYF	TGTGCCAGCAGCTTAGGCGGGAGGGAAGGAACGCAGTATTTT
.	TRBJ1-1	TRBV7-2	.	CASSPRRATEAFF	TGTGCCAGCAGCCCAAGACGGGCCACTGAAGCTTTCTTT
.	TRBJ2-1	TRBV6-2/TRBV6-3	.	CASSYAILEQFF	TGTGCCAGCAGTTACGCCATTCTAGAGCAGTTCTTC
.	TRBJ2-5	TRBV4-1	.	CASSQDFYEAGQETQYF	TGCGCCAGCAGCCAAGATTTCTATGAAGCTGGGCAAGAGACCCAGTACTTC
TRBD1	TRBJ1-1	TRBV7-2	.	CASSSGGARTEAFF	TGTGCCAGCAGCTCAGGGGGCGCCCGGACTGAAGCTTTCTTT
TRBD1	TRBJ2-4	TRBV28	.	CASEDRGRGNIQYF	TGTGCCAGTGAAGACAGGGGGCGCGGAAACATTCAGTACTTC
TRBD2	TRBJ2-7	TRBV7-2	.	CASSSGTSGRVYEQYF	TGTGCCAGCAGCTCGGGGACTAGCGGGAGAGTCTACGAGCAGTACTTC
.	TRBJ1-5	TRBV2	few	CASRGGQPQHF	TGTGCCAGCAGAGGGGGGCAGCCCCAGCATTTT
TRBD1	TRBJ2-7	TRBV6-6	few	CASSRGTGVIYEQYF	TGTGCCAGCAGCCGCGGGACAGGGGTTATCTACGAGCAGTACTTC
.	TRBJ1-2	TRBV7-2	few	CASSLGTDLIGYTF	TGTGCCAGCAGCTTAGGGACGGACCTTATTGGCTACACCTTC
.	TRBJ2-5	TRBV4-2	.	CAGSQDLESQETQYF	TGTGCCGGCAGCCAAGATCTGGAGTCCCAAGAGACCCAGTACTTC
.	TRBJ2-1	TRBV2	.	CAGSEDGEQFF	TGTGCCGGCAGTGAAGACGGTGAGCAGTTCTTC
.	TRBJ2-5	TRBV3-1	.	CASSQDSNRVQETQYF	TGTGCCAGCAGCCAAGACTCTAACAGGGTACAAGAGACCCAGTACTTC
.	TRBJ2-1	TRBV6-5	.	CASTPEVGDEQFF	TGTGCCAGCACCCCCGAGGTAGGCGATGAGCAGTTCTTC
.	TRBJ2-3	TRBV20-1	.	CSALTRQISTDTQYF	TGCAGTGCTCTTACTAGACAAATCAGCACAGATACGCAGTATTTT
TRBD1	TRBJ2-5	TRBV5-1	.	CASSLLVDRAGETQYF	TGCGCCAGCAGCTTGCTCGTGGACAGGGCGGGAGAGACCCAGTACTTC
.	TRBJ2-2	TRBV2	.	CASSERRAANTGELFF	TGTGCCAGCAGTGAAAGGAGGGCGGCGAACACCGGGGAGCTGTTTTTT
.	TRBJ1-4	TRBV28	few	CASRDDREKLFF	TGTGCCAGCAGGGATGACAGGGAAAAACTGTTTTTT
.	TRBJ2-2	TRBV4-3	once	CASSQGLRVGELFF	TGCGCCAGCAGTCAAGGTCTTAGGGTCGGGGAGCTGTTTTTT
TRBD1	TRBJ2-5	TRBV29-1	few	CSVDQGARETQYF	TGCAGCGTTGATCAGGGGGCGAGAGAGACCCAGTACTTC
.	TRBJ2-2	TRBV11-1	once	CASSGVEGNTGELFF	TGTGCCAGCAGCGGAGTAGAGGGGAACACCGGGGAGCTGTTTTTT
TRBD1	TRBJ1-5	TRBV4-3	.	CASSQETGAYQPQHF	TGCGCCAGCAGCCAAGAGACAGGGGCCTATCAGCCCCAGCATTTT
.	TRBJ1-1	TRBV4-2	.	CASSQDWWAGTEAFF	TGTGCCAGCAGCCAAGATTGGTGGGCGGGCACTGAAGCTTTCTTT
.	TRBJ2-3	TRBV27	.	CASRTETGTDTQYF	TGTGCCAGCAGGACGGAGACGGGCACAGATACGCAGTATTTT
TRBD2	TRBJ2-1	TRBV29-1	.	CSVPGLAKNEQFF	TGCAGCGTACCGGGACTAGCGAAGAATGAGCAGTTCTTC
TRBD1	TRBJ2-1	TRBV10-3	few	CAISVGTGYNEQFF	TGTGCCATCAGTGTGGGGACAGGGTACAATGAGCAGTTCTTC
.	TRBJ2-1	TRBV28	few	CASRTSPTPSAEQFF	TGTGCCAGCAGAACTTCACCGACCCCTTCAGCCGAGCAGTTCTTC
.	TRBJ2-7	TRBV27	.	CALRHSYEQYF	TGTGCCCTAAGGCATTCCTACGAGCAGTACTTC
TRBD1	TRBJ2-3	TRBV30	.	CAWSSGTGGDTQYF	TGTGCCTGGAGTTCAGGGACAGGAGGGGATACGCAGTATTTT
TRBD2	TRBJ2-1	TRBV11-3	few	CASSSPTSGSGNEQFF	TGTGCCAGCAGCTCTCCGACTAGCGGGAGCGGCAATGAGCAGTTCTTC
TRBD2	TRBJ2-5	TRBV20-1	few	CSARFPGTSGRARETQYF	TGCAGTGCTAGATTCCCGGGGACTAGCGGGAGGGCCAGGGAGACCCAGTACTTC
.	TRBJ2-3	TRBV20-1	.	CSARRVEDAQYF	TGCAGTGCTAGAAGGGTTGAAGATGCGCAGTATTTT
TRBD2	TRBJ2-2	TRBV10-3	.	CAIRLSGRPENTGELFF	TGTGCCATCAGACTTAGCGGGAGGCCGGAGAACACCGGGGAGCTGTTTTTT
.	TRBJ2-5	TRBV20-1	.	CSASRLGEKGRAQETQYF	TGCAGTGCTAGCCGACTAGGGGAAAAGGGGCGGGCACAAGAGACCCAGTACTTC
TRBD2	TRBJ2-1	TRBV10-3	.	CAISESWVRGGSPPSSYNEQFF	TGTGCCATCAGTGAGTCGTGGGTAAGGGGCGGGAGTCCACCCAGCTCCTACAATGAGCAGTTCTTC
TRBD1	TRBJ1-1	TRBV29-1	.	CSVAGWQGGTEAFF	TGCAGCGTCGCCGGCTGGCAGGGGGGCACTGAAGCTTTCTTT
TRBD1	TRBJ2-7	TRBV25-1	.	CASSTGGLYEQYF	TGTGCCAGCAGTACAGGGGGCTTATACGAGCAGTACTTC
TRBD2	TRBJ2-4	TRBV20-1	few	CSAWGLAVKLAKNIQYF	TGTAGTGCATGGGGACTAGCGGTAAAGCTAGCCAAAAACATTCAGTACTTC